The 26 T cell receptor beta chains given below trace back to one sample, sequenced in a study of glioma-infiltrating T cells. Using RNA template, CDR3s of TCR alpha and beta were amplified with iRepertoire arm-PCR. Using its own MiXCR run on the multiplex PCR reads, TCRdb lists one record per CDR3 protein. The table lists roughly 120,000 distinct CDR3 sequences, less than 30% of them singletons, with about 30% in the top ten. Sequenced material: glioma tissue, nonneoplastic brain tissue, or PBMCs (not recorded which). Receptors originate from a human donor with low-grade glioma or glioblastoma, undergoing nonglioma brain surgery, or in good health (not recorded which).

This clonotype was seen at least ten times. The chain employs TRBV6-2 or TRBV6-3 and TRBJ2-7; D may be TRBD2 (5 bases). Trimming stripped 0 bases from V and 5 bases from J, with 11 bases between. Germline-derived CDR1 and CDR2 are MNHEY and SVGEGT. This CDR3 is 14 amino acids long. This CDR3 is CASSYSNPEDEQYF. The DNA of the CDR3 is TGTGCCAGCAGTTACTCTAACCCGGAGGACGAGCAGTACTTC.

This clonotype was counted ten times or more. The V and J genes are TRBV7-3 and TRBJ2-1, with 8 positions matching TRBD1. With V trimmed by 5 bases and J by 8 bases, 8 bases remained unmatched. Germline CDR1 and CDR2: SGHTA and FQGTGA. The CDR3 extends over 14 amino acids. The CDR3 DNA follows: TGTGCCAGCAGCCTGGACAGGGCCAGGGATGAGCAGTTCTTC. Amino acids: CASSLDRARDEQFF.

A word on this clonotype: Its ends do not fully match the called genes, so a read error is possible. This chain connects TRBV20-1 to TRBJ2-1; TRBD2 aligns across 9 bases. Germline V gene sequence: CDR1 DFQATT, CDR2 SNEGSKA (reference sequence). The length of the CDR3 is 16 residues. The CDR3 DNA is TGCAATGCTAGAGACCCTAGCGGGATCTTGGACAAGGAGCAGTTCTTC. Residues: CNARDPSGILDKEQFF.

This clonotype was found many times. V gene TRBV7-9 combines with J gene TRBJ2-1; TRBD2 might be the D (5 bases). V lost 3 bases and J 6 bases, leaving 15 bases between the germline ends. CDR1 is SEHNR, CDR2 FQNEAQ, per germline (reference sequence). The CDR3 runs to 15 residues. The CDR3 nucleotides read TGTGCCAGCAGCTTTGGACCCCGGAGGTCCAATGAGCAGTTCTTC. Amino acids: CASSFGPRRSNEQFF. The variable domain in full, completed from reference TRBV7-9 and TRBJ2-1, reads DTGVSQNPRHKITKRGQNVTFRCDPISEHNRLYWYRQTLGQGPEFLTYFQNEAQLEKSRLLSDRFSAERPKGSFSTLEIQRTEQGDSAMYLCASSFGPRRSNEQFFGPGTRLTVL.

The chain joins TRBV9 to TRBJ2-5; D is uncertain. The CDR3 spans 15 residues. The V gene lost 4 bases and the J gene lost 1 base, with 14 bases spanning the gap. The V gene's germline CDR1 is SGDLS and CDR2 YYNGEE. CDR3 DNA: TGTGCCAGCAGCCTTAGCCCCGGCAGCCAAGAGACCCAGTACTTC. Residues: CASSLSPGSQETQYF.

Notes on this clonotype: A much larger clone lies one base from this, so it may be a read error. The chain recombines TRBV12-3 or TRBV12-4 with TRBJ2-3; 11 bases agree with TRBD2. The CDR3 is 15 residues long. In nucleotides, the CDR3 is TGTGTCAGCAGTCGGACTAGCGGGAGCACAGATACGCAGTATTTT. Translating gives CVSSRTSGSTDTQYF.

This clonotype was picked up many times. V is TRBV20-1 and J is TRBJ2-7, with D perhaps matching TRBD2 (5 bases). V was trimmed by 7 bases and J by 0 bases, leaving 19 bases between them. Germline CDR1 and CDR2: DFQATT and SNEGSKA (reference sequence). CDR3 length: 15 residues. CDR3 bases: TGCAGTGGGGTTCGGGCTAGCCGCAACTCCTACGAGCAGTACTTC. Residues: CSGVRASRNSYEQYF.

This clonotype has ten or more counts. The rearrangement links TRBV6-2 or TRBV6-3 to TRBJ2-1; TRBD2 aligns across 11 bases. Germline V CDR1 and CDR2: MNHEY, SVGEGT. Losses at the gene ends were 4 bases for V and 8 bases for J; bases not matched to a gene: 13. The CDR3 totals 17 residues. The CDR3 nucleotides are TGTGCCAGCAGTTTCCTAACGCTAGCGGGAGGTGGTGATGAGCAGTTCTTC. Translated, it gives CASSFLTLAGGGDEQFF.

This clonotype was counted at least ten times. This sequence joins TRBV20-1 and TRBJ2-7; D is possibly TRBD1 (6 bases). Per germline, CDR1 DFQATT and CDR2 SNEGSKA (reference sequence). Trimming stripped 3 bases from V and 2 bases from J, with 14 bases between. This CDR3 contains 14 residues. The CDR3 coding sequence is TGCAGTGCTAGTTATCACGGACAGACCTACGAGCAGTACTTC. Its translation: CSASYHGQTYEQYF.

This clonotype has at least ten counts. The genes are TRBV7-2 and TRBJ2-7, with TRBD1 matching over 9 bases. V was clipped by 1 base and J by 2 bases; unmatched bases: 3. The CDR3 runs 15 residues. Germline assignment: CDR1 SGHTA and CDR2 FQGNSA. The CDR3 DNA sequence: TGTGCCAGCAGCTTAGGTGGGACAGGGACCTACGAGCAGTACTTC. Translation gives CASSLGGTGTYEQYF.

This chain connects TRBV5-1 to TRBJ2-1, with no clear D. CDR1 and CDR2 from the germline V gene are SGHRS and YFSETQ. Trimming left V 4 bases short and J 6 bases short, with 11 bases between. This CDR3 spans 13 amino acids. For the CDR3, the DNA is TGCGCCAGCAGCCGCTACGGCCTCAATGAGCAGTTCTTC. It encodes CASSRYGLNEQFF.

The chain combines TRBV18 with TRBJ2-7, with 7 bases fitting TRBD1. Trimming removed 5 bases from V and 3 bases from J; junction bases left unmatched: 4. The CDR3 runs to 13 residues. The germline CDR1 and CDR2 sequences are KGHSH and LQKENI. The CDR3 protein is CASSSGQSYEQYF. CDR3 nucleotides: TGTGCCAGCTCATCGGGACAGAGCTACGAGCAGTACTTC.

The table lists this clonotype with many counts. The V call is TRBV4-3, the J call TRBJ2-3; no clear D gene. V was cut by 1 base and J by 8 bases, with 10 bases left in between. CDR3 length equals 13 residues. CDR1 is LGHNA and CDR2 is YSLEER in the germline V gene. The CDR3 is CASSQVALSTQYF. The CDR3, as DNA: TGCGCCAGCAGCCAAGTTGCGCTCTCTACGCAGTATTTT.

This clonotype was seen at least ten times. The V and J genes are TRBV2 and TRBJ1-1; no definite D call. The CDR3 contains 14 residues. Looked up from germline, CDR1 is SNHLY and CDR2 is FYNNEI. Trimming stripped 7 bases from V and 7 bases from J, with 19 bases between. The CDR3 loop is CASTRATFEVEAFF. For the CDR3, the DNA is TGTGCCAGCACACGGGCGACGTTTGAAGTTGAAGCTTTCTTT.

This clonotype was recorded at least ten times. This chain connects TRBV6-5 to TRBJ1-5; D gene ambiguous. V was cut by 2 bases and J by 2 bases, with 22 bases left in between. The CDR3 runs 19 residues. The germline V gene encodes CDR1 MNHEY and CDR2 SVGAGI. CDR3 sequence reads: CASSYRDPYTLGRNQPQHF. In nucleotides, the CDR3 is TGTGCCAGCAGTTACCGCGACCCATATACCTTAGGGCGCAATCAGCCCCAGCATTTT.

Ten or more counts support this clonotype. The chain links TRBV6-1 to TRBJ2-6, with a tentative D call TRBD2 (5 bases). The germline V gene encodes CDR1 MNHNS and CDR2 SASEGT. With 7 bases removed from V and 0 bases from J, the gap between germline ends came to 13 bases. The CDR3 sequence is 16 residues long. The CDR3 DNA sequence: TGTGCCAGCAAGAGGACTTCCAGCTCTGGGGCCAACGTCCTGACTTTC. It specifies CASKRTSSSGANVLTF.

This clonotype has at least ten counts. The chain joins TRBV25-1 to TRBJ1-5; D is undetermined. The V gene's germline CDR1 is MGHDK and CDR2 SYGVNS. This CDR3 region has 15 residues. The V end lost 5 bases, the J end lost 0 bases, and 11 bases lay between the germline ends. The CDR3 loop reads CASSSGLYSNQPQHF. The CDR3 coding sequence is TGTGCCAGCAGTTCCGGACTATATAGCAATCAGCCCCAGCATTTT.

This clonotype has just one count. The chain employs TRBV20-1 and TRBJ1-2; 7 positions agree with TRBD1. V lost 2 bases, J lost 7 bases, and 4 bases stayed unmatched. Germline CDR1 DFQATT, CDR2 SNEGSKA (reference sequence). This CDR3 contains 12 residues. As DNA, the CDR3 is TGCAGTGCTAGAAACAGGGGCTCTGGCTACACCTTC. It translates to CSARNRGSGYTF.

This clonotype was detected ten times or more. V is TRBV19 and J is TRBJ1-2; D possibly corresponds to TRBD1 (5 bases). CDR1 is LNHDA, CDR2 SQIVND, per germline (reference sequence). This CDR3 comprises 14 residues. V lost 4 bases, J lost 8 bases, and 17 bases lay in between. The CDR3 loop reads CASSNNLRAEGYTF. Here the CDR3 DNA reads TGTGCCAGTAGTAACAACCTCAGGGCAGAAGGCTACACCTTC. The full variable domain, with the rest looked up from reference TRBV19 and TRBJ1-2, is DGGITQSPKYLFRKEGQNVTLSCEQNLNHDAMYWYRQDPGQGLRLIYYSQIVNDFQKGDIAEGYSVSREKKESFPLTVTSAQKNPTAFYLCASSNNLRAEGYTFGSGTRLTVV.

This clonotype occurred many times. V gene TRBV24-1 combines with J gene TRBJ2-2; D may be TRBD1 or TRBD2 (6 bases each). This CDR3 is 13 amino acids long. V lost 2 bases, J lost 14 bases, and 14 bases lay in between. CDR1 and CDR2 (germline): KGHDR, SFDVKD. CDR3 sequence reads: CATSDWEDRSLFF. DNA of the CDR3: TGTGCCACCAGTGATTGGGAGGACAGAAGTCTGTTTTTT.

Ten or more counts support this clonotype. This chain connects TRBV5-4 to TRBJ2-5, with 7 bases matching TRBD1. The trim removed 0 bases at V and 1 base at J, leaving 0 bases unmatched. From germline, CDR1 is SGHNT and CDR2 YYREEE (reference sequence). This CDR3 is 14 amino acids long. The CDR3 loop reads CASSLGDSQETQYF. CDR3 sequence (DNA): TGTGCCAGCAGCTTGGGGGACAGCCAAGAGACCCAGTACTTC. The complete variable domain, with remaining parts taken from reference TRBV5-4 and TRBJ2-5, reads ETGVTQSPTHLIKTRGQQVTLRCSSQSGHNTVSWYQQALGQGPQFIFQYYREEENGRGNFPPRFSGLQFPNYSSELNVNALELDDSALYLCASSLGDSQETQYFGPGTRLLVL.

The genes are TRBV5-4 and TRBJ2-7; possible D gene TRBD2, 7 bases. Germline lookup yields CDR1 SGHNT and CDR2 YYREEE (reference sequence). The CDR3 contains 14 residues. The V end was cut by 4 bases, the J end by 3 bases, with 14 bases between. CDR3 amino acids: CASSPGGPYYEQYF. The CDR3 DNA follows: TGTGCCAGCAGCCCGGGGGGCCCCTACTACGAGCAGTACTTC.

This clonotype was seen a few times. This sequence joins TRBV19 and TRBJ2-7, with D maybe TRBD1 (6 bases). Germline CDR1 reads LNHDA; CDR2 reads SQIVND (reference sequence). This CDR3 region has 15 residues. V was clipped by 4 bases and J by 0 bases, with 13 bases between them. The CDR3 DNA reads TGTGCCAGTAGTAATCAGGGACATAGCTCCTACGAGCAGTACTTC. Amino acid sequence: CASSNQGHSSYEQYF.

This clonotype was seen at least ten times. The genes are TRBV7-2 and TRBJ2-7; 8 bases map to TRBD1. Trimming took 6 bases from V and 5 from J; bases not matched to a gene: 9. The CDR3 runs 14 residues. CDR1 is SGHTA, CDR2 FQGNSA, per germline. CDR3 nucleotide sequence: TGTGCCAGCAGTAAAGCCAGGGGGCTCCACGAGCAGTACTTC. It yields the protein CASSKARGLHEQYF.

This clonotype was counted once. The gene calls are TRBV6-6 and TRBJ1-5, with 11 bases that match TRBD1. The CDR3 is 17 amino acids. The germline gives CDR1 MNHNY, CDR2 SVGAGI (reference sequence). The CDR3 DNA is TGTGTTAGCAGGACCGGGACAGGGGGTTCTGGCAATCAGCCCCAGCATTTT. It is translated as CVSRTGTGGSGNQPQHF.

To note about this clonotype: This may be a read error: a much more frequent sequence differs by one nucleotide. The chain has TRBV6-1 and TRBJ2-5; D may be TRBD1 or TRBD2 (5 bases each). CDR3 size: 15 residues. Germline V lookup: CDR1 MNHNS, CDR2 SASEGT. Written as DNA, the CDR3 is TGTGCCATCAGTGAAGTCGGGGCAGGGAAAGAGACCCAGTACTTC. Protein: CAISEVGAGKETQYF.